Listed below are T cell receptor beta chains from one sample, sequenced in a study of CD8+CD57+ T cells in acquired aplastic anemia. TCRdb reprocessed the reads via MiXCR and lists one record per CDR3 protein. This table has about 210,000 distinct CDR3 sequences, 61% appearing once. The sequenced material came from sorted CD4+, CD8+, or CD8+CD57+ T cells (not recorded which) from PBMCs. The receptor source for this set is a human donor in good health. Both conserved end residues are part of each CDR3. D genes are given only for firm matches. Clone size is shown for a subset of rows, as once, few, many or a class of expanded clone.

V gene	clone size	D gene	J gene	CDR3 protein	CDR3 DNA
TRBV7-4	NA	NA	TRBJ1-5	CASSFRENAYEHF	TGTGCCAGCAGCTTCCGGGAGAATGCCTACGAGCATTTT
TRBV18	many	NA	TRBJ2-7	CASSPSGSYEQYF	TGTGCCAGCTCACCTTCGGGCTCCTACGAGCAGTACTTC
TRBV2	few	NA	TRBJ1-2	CASGRGDGYTF	TGTGCCAGCGGTAGGGGGGATGGCTACACCTTC
TRBV7-2	NA	NA	TRBJ2-7	CASSSRWGEQYF	TGTGCCAGCAGCTCACGATGGGGCGAGCAGTACTTC
TRBV5-6	NA	NA	TRBJ1-1	CASSLTVVGTEAFF	TGTGCCAGCAGTTTGACCGTGGTGGGCACTGAAGCTTTCTTT
TRBV2	NA	NA	TRBJ1-2	CASSDGGRGYTF	TGTGCCAGCAGTGATGGGGGAAGGGGCTACACCTTC
TRBV2	NA	TRBD1	TRBJ2-1	CASSTTGDRSSYNEQFF	TGTGCCAGCAGTACTACAGGGGACCGGAGCTCCTATAATGAGCAGTTCTTC
TRBV7-9	many	TRBD2	TRBJ2-7	CASSGGGTYEQYF	TGTGCCAGCAGCGGGGGGGGAACCTACGAGCAGTACTTC
TRBV24-1	many	TRBD1	TRBJ2-1	CATSTIPGQGSHEQFF	TGTGCCACCAGTACTATACCGGGACAGGGATCCCATGAGCAGTTCTTC
TRBV7-9	many	NA	TRBJ2-2	CASSLGTGELFF	TGCGCCAGCAGCCTTGGGACCGGGGAGCTGTTTTTT
TRBV12-3/TRBV12-4	NA	NA	TRBJ2-7	CASSAALGRGRNEQYF	TGTGCCAGCAGCGCGGCCCTCGGACGGGGAAGGAACGAGCAGTACTTC
TRBV7-3	NA	TRBD1	TRBJ2-7	CASSLTTGGNDEQYF	TGTGCCAGCAGCTTAACCACAGGGGGTAACGACGAGCAGTACTTC
TRBV10-3	NA	NA	TRBJ1-1	CAISDLGKAFF	TGTGCCATCAGTGACCTGGGGAAGGCTTTCTTT
TRBV4-1	many	TRBD1	TRBJ1-4	CASSPDRGRLFF	TGCGCCAGCAGCCCCGACAGGGGTCGACTGTTTTTT
TRBV25-1	once	NA	TRBJ2-1	CASQRGSYNEQFF	TGTGCCAGCCAGAGGGGCTCCTACAATGAGCAGTTTTTC
TRBV24-1	NA	TRBD2	TRBJ2-7	CATSPSGSYEQYF	TGTGCCACCAGTCCTAGCGGGAGCTACGAGCAGTACTTC
TRBV12-3/TRBV12-4	NA	TRBD1	TRBJ1-1	CASSLYDRVTEAFF	TGTGCCAGCAGTTTATACGACAGGGTCACTGAAGCTTTCTTT
TRBV7-3	NA	TRBD2	TRBJ2-5	CASSFWLAGQETQYF	TGTGCCAGCAGCTTTTGGCTAGCGGGTCAAGAGACCCAGTACTTC
TRBV12-3/TRBV12-4	NA	NA	TRBJ2-3	CASSETVQGDTQYF	TGTGCCAGCAGTGAGACCGTCCAGGGGGATACGCAGTATTTT
TRBV5-1	NA	TRBD1	TRBJ2-2	CASSGGTGARHTGELFF	TGCGCCAGCAGCGGAGGGACAGGGGCGCGACACACCGGGGAGCTGTTTTTT
TRBV6-1	NA	NA	TRBJ1-6	CASRDGDSPLHF	TGTGCCAGCAGGGACGGGGATTCACCCCTCCACTTT
TRBV4-1	many	NA	TRBJ2-5	CASSQDYNQETQYF	TGCGCCAGCAGCCAAGACTACAACCAAGAGACCCAGTACTTC
TRBV10-3	NA	TRBD1	TRBJ1-6	CAIRPSDRGQSPLHF	TGTGCCATCAGACCCTCGGACAGGGGTCAATCACCCCTCCACTTT
TRBV20-1	many	NA	TRBJ2-7	CSALREERVYEQYF	TGCAGTGCTCTCAGGGAGGAGCGAGTCTACGAGCAGTACTTC
TRBV6-2/TRBV6-3	NA	NA	TRBJ1-2	CASNQGDGYTF	TGTGCCAGCAACCAAGGAGACGGCTACACCTTC
TRBV11-1	NA	TRBD1	TRBJ2-7	CASSFGTGSQGEQYF	TGTGCCAGCAGCTTCGGGACAGGGTCCCAAGGCGAGCAGTACTTC
TRBV24-1	NA	NA	TRBJ1-1	CATSDGGSRGEAFF	TGTGCCACCAGTGATGGGGGATCCAGGGGTGAAGCTTTCTTT
TRBV29-1	NA	NA	TRBJ2-5	CSGAHETQYF	TGCAGCGGGGCTCACGAGACCCAGTACTTC
TRBV10-2	NA	TRBD1	TRBJ2-3	CASRSKPGTGGGTDTQYF	TGCGCCAGCAGATCCAAACCGGGGACAGGGGGTGGCACAGATACGCAGTATTTT
TRBV11-1	many	NA	TRBJ2-1	CASSLGELPANEQFF	TGTGCCAGCAGCTTAGGGGAACTACCCGCCAATGAGCAGTTCTTC
TRBV29-1	many	NA	TRBJ2-3	CSVESGPSTDTQYF	TGCAGCGTTGAATCGGGGCCTAGCACAGATACGCAGTATTTT
TRBV2	few	NA	TRBJ2-7	CASSVFLSEQYF	TGTGCCAGCAGTGTATTTTTGAGCGAGCAGTACTTC
TRBV15	few	TRBD2	TRBJ2-3	CATSREAGAKDTQYF	TGTGCCACCAGCAGAGAAGCGGGGGCGAAAGATACGCAGTATTTT
TRBV14	many	NA	TRBJ1-6	CPLSLMVGSPLHF	TGCCCACTAAGTTTGATGGTGGGTTCACCCCTCCACTTT
TRBV19	NA	TRBD1	TRBJ2-1	CASSIDRVLNEQFF	TGTGCCAGTAGTATCGACAGGGTATTGAATGAGCAGTTCTTC
TRBV20-1	many	TRBD1	TRBJ1-4	CSARHYRGSNEKLFF	TGCAGTGCTAGACATTACAGGGGGTCTAATGAAAAACTGTTTTTT
TRBV13	many	TRBD2	TRBJ2-7	CASSPTGTIYEQYF	TGTGCCAGCAGCCCAACGGGGACTATCTACGAGCAGTACTTC
TRBV5-1	NA	NA	TRBJ2-7	CASSSGPSRYEQYF	TGCGCCAGCAGCTCTGGTCCCTCAAGGTACGAGCAGTACTTC
TRBV6-1	NA	NA	TRBJ2-7	CASSERGGLSSYEQYF	TGTGCCAGCAGTGAAAGGGGGGGGCTGAGCTCCTACGAGCAGTACTTC
TRBV24-1	NA	TRBD1	TRBJ1-6	CATSDPDRGGRSPLHF	TGTGCCACCAGTGACCCGGACAGGGGAGGAAGGTCACCCCTCCACTTT
TRBV6-1	few	NA	TRBJ2-7	CASSEASGYEQYF	TGTGCCAGCAGTGAAGCCTCGGGGTACGAGCAGTACTTC
TRBV20-1	many	TRBD1	TRBJ1-2	CSARALNRGVDGYTF	TGCAGTGCTAGAGCTTTAAACAGGGGCGTCGATGGCTACACCTTC
TRBV20-1	NA	NA	TRBJ1-6	CSAREGTGLSSPLHF	TGCAGTGCTAGAGAAGGTACAGGGTTGAGTTCACCCCTCCACTTT
TRBV15	NA	NA	TRBJ2-7	CATSGWTPYEQYF	TGTGCCACCAGCGGGTGGACACCCTACGAGCAGTACTTC
TRBV9	NA	TRBD2	TRBJ2-2	CASSSGTSGGHTRELFF	TGTGCCAGCAGCTCCGGGACTAGCGGGGGCCACACCAGGGAGCTGTTTTTT
TRBV12-3/TRBV12-4	many	NA	TRBJ2-3	CASRELEDTQYF	TGTGCCAGCAGAGAACTCGAGGATACGCAGTATTTT
TRBV20-1	NA	NA	TRBJ2-2	CSARDALRGDTGELFF	TGCAGTGCTAGAGATGCCCTCCGCGGGGACACCGGGGAGCTGTTTTTT
TRBV7-3	NA	NA	TRBJ2-7	CASSLTGATTYEQYF	TGTGCCAGCAGCTTAACAGGGGCCACTACCTACGAGCAGTACTTC
TRBV9	NA	NA	TRBJ2-1	CASSVWGELNEQFF	TGTGCCAGCAGCGTCTGGGGGGAGTTGAATGAGCAGTTCTTC
TRBV7-8	NA	NA	TRBJ2-7	CASSTGPTLTTEQYF	TGTGCCAGCAGCACGGGACCGACTCTAACTACCGAGCAGTACTTC
TRBV7-9	NA	TRBD1	TRBJ2-5	CASSASGQGLYF	TGTGCCAGCAGCGCATCAGGACAGGGCCTGTACTTC
TRBV10-3	NA	NA	TRBJ1-5	CAMAGGSNQPQHF	TGTGCCATGGCGGGCGGGAGCAATCAGCCCCAGCATTTT
TRBV7-3	NA	NA	TRBJ2-7	CASSAPGGVAYEQYF	TGTGCCAGTAGCGCCCCAGGGGGGGTTGCGTACGAGCAGTACTTC
TRBV2	NA	NA	TRBJ1-4	CASSLTVTNEKLFF	TGTGCCAGCAGTCTGACAGTAACTAATGAAAAACTGTTTTTT